This is a list of T cell receptor beta chains from one sample in a study of blood T cell repertoires in COVID-19. This table comes from immunoSEQ multiplex PCR, and its TCRdb copy is limited to in-frame clones, with some not included. The sample lists a few hundred thousand clones, around 87% occurring once. Source material: PBMCs or T cells enriched from blood (not recorded which). The receptors derive from a middle-aged man in a cohort exposed to, infected with or recovered from COVID-19 (not recorded which). Each CDR3 is given with its conserved first and last residue. A D gene is named only where the DNA matches it firmly. Expanded clones are given a class, and other clones once, few, many or no size at all.

once	TRBV5-1	TRBD2	TRBJ2-4	TGCGCCAGCAGCTTGGGACTAGCGGGAGGAGGTCGCATTCAGTACTTC	CASSLGLAGGGRIQYF
NA	TRBV4-1	NA	TRBJ1-1	TGCGCCAGCAGCCAAGACCCATACACTGAAGCTTTCTTT	CASSQDPYTEAFF
NA	TRBV18	NA	TRBJ2-7	TGTGCCAGCTCACCATCTTTTCTAGGGGTCGGGGAGCAGTACTTC	CASSPSFLGVGEQYF
NA	TRBV7-2	TRBD1	TRBJ2-5	TGTGCCAGCAGCACAGGGGGTCGGCTGGAGACCCAGTACTTC	CASSTGGRLETQYF
NA	TRBV11-2	NA	TRBJ2-3	TGTGCCAGCAGCCCAGGAAGGGGTACAGATACGCAGTATTTT	CASSPGRGTDTQYF
NA	TRBV7-9	NA	TRBJ2-1	TGTGCCAGCAGCTTCGGTGAGCAGTTCTTC	CASSFGEQFF
once	TRBV19	TRBD1	TRBJ1-2	TGTGCCAGTAGTATAGAGACGACAGGGATAGACGGCTACACCTTC	CASSIETTGIDGYTF
NA	TRBV6-5	TRBD1	TRBJ1-1	TGTGCCAGCAGTCAGGGGGCAGGCACTGAAGCTTTCTTT	CASSQGAGTEAFF
NA	TRBV27	NA	TRBJ1-1	TGTGCCAGCAGTCCGGCAGGGCATCGAACTGAAGCTTTCTTT	CASSPAGHRTEAFF
NA	TRBV19	TRBD1	TRBJ1-6	TGTGCCAGTAGTCCGAGACAGGGGAGGTCACCCCTCCACTTT	CASSPRQGRSPLHF
few	TRBV6-6	TRBD1	TRBJ1-4	TGTGCCAGCAGTCGAGACGACAGGGGGCGCGGTGAAAAACTGTTTTTT	CASSRDDRGRGEKLFF
NA	TRBV19	TRBD2	TRBJ2-3	TGTGCCAGTAGCTGGACTAGCGGGAAGGGAGATACGCAGTATTTT	CASSWTSGKGDTQYF
few	TRBV18	TRBD2	TRBJ2-7	TGTGCCAGCTCATCGGGACTAGCGGAGCAGTACTTC	CASSSGLAEQYF
NA	TRBV5-5	TRBD2	TRBJ2-2	TGTGCCAGCAGCTTAGGACTAGTGAACACCGGGGAGCTGTTTTTT	CASSLGLVNTGELFF
NA	TRBV25-1	TRBD1	TRBJ1-6	TGTGCCAGCAGTGAAAAGGAGGGGGCGAGGAATTCACCCCTCCACTTT	CASSEKEGARNSPLHF
NA	TRBV24-1	NA	TRBJ1-2	TGTGCCACCAGTTACGGGAATGGCTACACCTTC	CATSYGNGYTF
NA	TRBV27	TRBD1	TRBJ1-6	TGTGCCAGCAGTTTACTCTGGACAGGGGGGACCGGCCCCCTCCACTTT	CASSLLWTGGTGPLHF
NA	TRBV29-1	TRBD2	TRBJ2-3	TGCAGCGTTGGCGTGGCGGGAGAGAGGTTGACAGATACGCAGTATTTT	CSVGVAGERLTDTQYF
NA	TRBV5-5	NA	TRBJ1-1	TGTGCCAGCAGTCCAAGGACAGCGAACACTGAAGCTTTCTTT	CASSPRTANTEAFF
NA	TRBV6-5	NA	TRBJ2-3	TGTGCCAGCAGATTAGCGGGCACAGATACGCAGTATTTT	CASRLAGTDTQYF
NA	TRBV24-1	NA	TRBJ1-3	TGTGCCACCAGTGATGAGGAAAACACCATATATTTT	CATSDEENTIYF
NA	TRBV27	NA	TRBJ2-3	TGTGCCAGCAGTTTTGGACGGGAGAGGGGCACAGATACGCAGTATTTT	CASSFGRERGTDTQYF
NA	TRBV24-1	TRBD1	TRBJ2-2	TGTGCCACCGGGGGAGACAGGGACACCGGGGAGCTGTTTTTT	CATGGDRDTGELFF
NA	TRBV6-5	TRBD1	TRBJ1-5	TGTGCCATCCATGAACAGGGGGCAAGCCAGCCCCAGCATTTT	CAIHEQGASQPQHF
few	TRBV7-2	NA	TRBJ2-1	TGTGCCAGCAGCTTAGTCCTAGCGATCCCCGAGCAGTTCTTC	CASSLVLAIPEQFF
NA	TRBV28	NA	TRBJ2-1	TGTGCCAGCAGTTTAGCGAATGAGCAGTTCTTC	CASSLANEQFF
NA	TRBV18	NA	TRBJ2-7	TGTGCCAGCTCTTCCGGGACGCAAAAGGGGGTCTACGAGCAGTACTTC	CASSSGTQKGVYEQYF
few	TRBV9	NA	TRBJ1-2	TGTGCCAGCAGCGCGCTCCCAGGGGACATCTATGGCTACACCTTC	CASSALPGDIYGYTF
once	TRBV5-5	TRBD1	TRBJ2-2	TGTGCCAGCAGCACCTGGACAGGGGGAGGCACCGGGGAGCTGTTTTTT	CASSTWTGGGTGELFF
NA	TRBV6-4	TRBD1	TRBJ1-2	TGTGCCAGCAGCCAGGGGGCAAGCTATGGCTACACCTTC	CASSQGASYGYTF
NA	TRBV18	TRBD2	TRBJ2-7	TGTGCCAGCTCACCTACGACTAGCGGGGCCTACGAGCAGTACTTC	CASSPTTSGAYEQYF
NA	TRBV5-1	TRBD2	TRBJ2-3	TGCGCCAGCAGGATCTCGGGTCCGTTAGCGGGAGAGACCACAGATACGCAGTATTTT	CASRISGPLAGETTDTQYF
NA	TRBV7-2	NA	TRBJ1-3	TGTGCCAGCAGCCCACCGGGGGGAACTGGAAACACCATATATTTT	CASSPPGGTGNTIYF
NA	TRBV9	TRBD1	TRBJ2-6	TGTGCCAGCAGCGTACTGGGACAGATCTCTGGGGCCAACGTCCTGACTTTC	CASSVLGQISGANVLTF
NA	TRBV27	TRBD2	TRBJ2-1	TGTGCCAGCAGTTTACTGCTAACCGGGACTAGCGGGTTCAATGAGCAGTTCTTC	CASSLLLTGTSGFNEQFF
NA	TRBV28	NA	TRBJ2-7	TGTGCCAGCATCGCGGCCCGGGAACCCTACGAGCAGTACTTC	CASIAAREPYEQYF
NA	TRBV5-1	NA	TRBJ1-5	TGCGCCAGCAGCTTGGGGGGGCAGAATCAGCCCCAGCATTTT	CASSLGGQNQPQHF
NA	TRBV2	NA	TRBJ2-7	TGTGCCAGCAGAGCCGACAGGAACTCCTACGAGCAGTACTTC	CASRADRNSYEQYF
NA	TRBV10-2	TRBD1	TRBJ2-7	TGCGCCAGCAGCGATCGACAGGGGAACTACGAGCAGTACTTC	CASSDRQGNYEQYF
NA	TRBV28	NA	TRBJ1-1	TGTGGGACAGTAAGGGTTAGGACTGAAGCTTTCTTT	CGTVRVRTEAFF
NA	TRBV25-1	TRBD1	TRBJ2-5	TGTGCCAGCAGTGATTCTGAAAGACAGGGTCAGGGGGAGACCCAGTACTTC	CASSDSERQGQGETQYF
NA	TRBV25-1	NA	TRBJ2-3	TGTGCCAGCAGTGAAGAGACGCAGTATTTT	CASSEETQYF
NA	TRBV5-5	NA	TRBJ1-1	TGTGCCAGCAGCTTGAGGGGGTGGAATACTGAAGCTTTCTTT	CASSLRGWNTEAFF
few	TRBV6-5	TRBD1	TRBJ1-6	TGTGCCAGCAGATTGGACAGGGTTGGTTCACCCCTCCACTTT	CASRLDRVGSPLHF
NA	TRBV2	TRBD1	TRBJ1-5	TGTGCCAGCAGTTTCGGGCCCGACAGGGAGCATCAGCCCCAGCATTTT	CASSFGPDREHQPQHF
NA	TRBV5-1	TRBD2	TRBJ2-5	TGCGCCAGCAGCTCCCGGACTAGCGGACAAGAGACCCAGTACTTC	CASSSRTSGQETQYF
NA	TRBV25-1	NA	TRBJ1-1	TGTGCCAGCAGTGAATCGGGGGGGCGCCCTTCCGAAGCTTTCTTT	CASSESGGRPSEAFF
NA	TRBV11-2	NA	TRBJ1-1	TGTGCCAGCAGTTCTTTCACAGAGAACACTGAAGCTTTCTTT	CASSSFTENTEAFF
NA	TRBV29-1	TRBD2	TRBJ2-7	TGCAGCGTTGAAGATCTTTCCGGACTAGCCGATAAGCAGTACTTC	CSVEDLSGLADKQYF